This entry features one TCR beta chain sequence. Its antigen is not identified. This sample stems from a study of identical twins. Study-wide points: For zero-insertion analyses, partial confounding could come from invariant MAIT and iNKT cells. Insertions were fewer in abundant cord blood beta clonotypes, whereas memory repertoires showed none of this pattern.

Germline lookup yields CDR1 SGHDT and CDR2 YYEEEE. Trimming took 3 bases from V and 2 from J, leaving 14 bases between them. The CDR3 totals 15 residues. Unique molecular identifiers were in the cDNA, with template-switch universal primer binding. TCRdb itself ran the 5' RACE reads through MiXCR, one entry per CDR3 protein. The repertoire holds 640,000 or so distinct CDR3 sequences, around 5.7% seen once, with 1.5% to 2% in the top ten. Material: naive T cells sorted from blood. The chain recombines TRBV5-6 with TRBJ1-1, with D maybe TRBD1 (6 bases). This receptor was identified in a man between 18 and 35 years old in good health. DNA for the CDR3: TGTGCCAGCAGCTGGGCACAGGGATCTAACACTGAAGCTTTCTTT. Translated: CASSWAQGSNTEAFF. The full variable domain, completed using reference TRBV5-6 and TRBJ1-1, is DAGVTQSPTHLIKTRGQQVTLRCSPKSGHDTVSWYQQALGQGPQFIFQYYEEEERQRGNFPDRFSGHQFPNYSSELNVNALLLGDSALYLCASSWAQGSNTEAFFGQGTRLTVV.